Included here is one T cell receptor (beta chain) sequence, with context. The data are from a study of CD8 T cells in Susac syndrome. Trimming removed 6 bases at V and 7 bases at J, with 22 bases between. The germline V gene has CDR1 KGHSH and CDR2 LQKENI. The CDR3 spans 16 residues. With random hexamers, reverse transcription was performed on about 0.5 to 1 ug of RNA. MiXCR was run by TCRdb on the immunoSEQ multiplex PCR reads, yielding one entry per CDR3 protein. The data hold about 210,000 distinct CDR3 sequences, with 95% observed a single time. The sequencing sample was made of CD4+ T cells from PBMCs. The chain employs TRBV18 and TRBJ2-1; no clear D. The receptor's source is a human donor with multiple sclerosis. CDR3 loop: CASSPPEPSSRNEQFF. The DNA for the CDR3 is TGTGCCAGCTCCCCTCCAGAACCGTCTTCGCGGAATGAGCAGTTCTTC.